This is a list of T cell receptor beta chains from one sample in a study of blood T cell repertoires in COVID-19. The method was immunoSEQ multiplex PCR; TCRdb's version includes in-frame clones alone and lacks a portion of them. The repertoire holds about 60,000 clones, with around 90% as singletons. The specimen sequenced was peripheral blood. The receptors were sampled from a man aged 55 to 70 with active COVID-19. The CDR3 runs from the conserved cysteine through the conserved F or W. The D gene is left open where the match is weak. The size of a clone is reported for some rows only, either as once, few or many, or as a class for expanded clones.

J | V | D | size | DNA | CDR3
TRBJ2-3 | TRBV27 | - | - | TGTGCCAGCAGTCGGGACACAACAGATACGCAGTATTTT | CASSRDTTDTQYF
TRBJ2-2 | TRBV9 | - | - | TGTGCCAGCAGCGTAGATCCAGAGGTCGGGGAGCTGTTTTTT | CASSVDPEVGELFF
TRBJ1-4 | TRBV19 | TRBD1 | - | TGTGCCAGTAGTAAAGGACAGGGGATGGGTGGCGAAAAACTGTTTTTT | CASSKGQGMGGEKLFF
TRBJ2-7 | TRBV30 | TRBD2 | - | TGTGCCTGGAGTGTTGTAGCGGGGGGGCCGCTCTACGAGCAGTACTTC | CAWSVVAGGPLYEQYF
TRBJ1-2 | TRBV7-9 | - | - | TGTGCCAGCAGCCCGTCGGGGGGTTTCTATGGCTACACCTTC | CASSPSGGFYGYTF
TRBJ1-5 | TRBV29-1 | - | - | TGCAGCGTGGACCCCCCAGGGAGGCAGCCCCAGCATTTT | CSVDPPGRQPQHF
TRBJ2-5 | TRBV5-8 | - | - | TGTGCCAGCAGTAAACAACAAGAGACCCAGTACTTC | CASSKQQETQYF
TRBJ2-7 | TRBV3-1/TRBV3-2 | TRBD2 | - | TGTGCCAGCAGCCAAGATGGACGGGAGGTAGGGCCCTACGAGCAGTACTTC | CASSQDGREVGPYEQYF
TRBJ2-3 | TRBV5-6 | - | - | TGTGCCAGCAGCTTGACACCTAGCACAGATACGCAGTATTTT | CASSLTPSTDTQYF
TRBJ2-5 | TRBV7-7 | - | few | TGTGCTAGCAGCTCGGGGAGGAGCATCCAAGAGACCCAGTACTTC | CASSSGRSIQETQYF
TRBJ2-3 | TRBV19 | - | - | TGTGCCAGTAAAAGGGGTTTAGCGGGCACAGATACGCAGTATTTT | CASKRGLAGTDTQYF
TRBJ1-6 | TRBV5-1 | - | - | TGCGCCAGCAGCCCCGGGACACCAAGCTCCTATAATTCACCCCTCCACTTT | CASSPGTPSSYNSPLHF
TRBJ2-7 | TRBV28 | TRBD2 | few | TGTGCCAGCCGTAGCGGGGGGGAAGACTACGAGCAGTACTTC | CASRSGGEDYEQYF
TRBJ2-1 | TRBV29-1 | TRBD2 | - | TGCAGCGTTGAGGGGGGGGCCTACAATGAGCAGTTCTTC | CSVEGGAYNEQFF
TRBJ2-1 | TRBV9 | - | - | TGTGCCAGCAGCGTAGCTACGTGGACAGCGGCACCCCTAGAATACAATGAGCAGTTCTTC | CASSVATWTAAPLEYNEQFF
TRBJ2-7 | TRBV15 | TRBD1 | - | TGTGCCACCAGCAAAAGGGGGCGCGAGCAGTACTTC | CATSKRGREQYF
TRBJ2-7 | TRBV4-3 | TRBD2 | - | TGCGCCAGCAGCCAAAGGCGGGAGGAGTCCTACGAGCAGTACTTC | CASSQRREESYEQYF
TRBJ2-7 | TRBV5-1 | - | - | TGCGCCAGCAGCTTGGCAACAGGGACCCCCTACGAGCAGTACTTC | CASSLATGTPYEQYF
TRBJ2-1 | TRBV2 | - | - | TGTGCCAGCAAGCGAAGCGACAGATACAATGAGCAGTTCTTC | CASKRSDRYNEQFF
TRBJ2-7 | TRBV5-1 | TRBD1 | - | TGCGCCAGCAGCTTGGGTAATACAGGGGGTAACTACGAGCAGTACTTC | CASSLGNTGGNYEQYF
TRBJ1-1 | TRBV27 | TRBD1 | once | TGTGCCAGCAGCCCCAGGGGGCGGGTGAACACTGAAGCTTTCTTT | CASSPRGRVNTEAFF
TRBJ2-5 | TRBV4-3 | - | - | TGCGCCAGCAGCCAAGTCAGGGGTGGCCAAGAGACCCAGTACTTC | CASSQVRGGQETQYF
TRBJ1-1 | TRBV6-5 | - | - | TGTGCCAGCAGTTCGACATACACGTCCGGGAACACTGAAGCTTTCTTT | CASSSTYTSGNTEAFF
TRBJ1-6 | TRBV30 | - | - | TGTGCCTGGACCCCCCGCGGCGCGACTGTATCACCCCTCCACTTT | CAWTPRGATVSPLHF
TRBJ2-3 | TRBV5-4 | - | - | TGTGCCAGCAGCGGGGTGGAGAGGGGCACAGATACGCAGTATTTT | CASSGVERGTDTQYF
TRBJ1-3 | TRBV7-6 | - | - | TGTGCCAGCAGCTTAGGGGGGGGCGCAGGTGGAAACACCATATATTTT | CASSLGGGAGGNTIYF
TRBJ2-1 | TRBV5-1 | TRBD2 | - | TGCGCCAGCAGCCTGGGCTCTAGCGGGGTTTACAATGAGCAGTTCTTC | CASSLGSSGVYNEQFF
TRBJ1-5 | TRBV11-2 | TRBD1 | few | TGTGCCAGCAGCTTGGGACAGAATAGCAATCAGCCCCAGCATTTT | CASSLGQNSNQPQHF
TRBJ1-2 | TRBV18 | - | - | TGTGCCAGCTCACCAGGGGGCCCTGCCTACACCTTC | CASSPGGPAYTF
TRBJ2-7 | TRBV10-3 | - | - | TGTGCCATCAGTTCCGGGACTTCTAAGAACGAGCAGTACTTC | CAISSGTSKNEQYF
TRBJ2-3 | TRBV11-1 | - | - | TGTGCCAGCAGCTTAGCTCCTAGCGCGATTATCACAGATACGCAGTATTTT | CASSLAPSAIITDTQYF
TRBJ2-3 | TRBV10-3 | - | - | TGTGCCTCCTCCGCAGGAAATCCGCACACAGATACGCAGTATTTT | CASSAGNPHTDTQYF
TRBJ1-1 | TRBV30 | TRBD1 | - | TGTGCCTGGAGTGGGGACAGACATACTGAAGCTTTCTTT | CAWSGDRHTEAFF
TRBJ2-5 | TRBV7-9 | - | - | TGTGCCAGCAGCTCCCAAGGCGGGACGGGGACCCAGTACTTC | CASSSQGGTGTQYF
TRBJ2-5 | TRBV28 | TRBD1 | - | TGTGCCAGCAGTTCCCCCTCCGGGACAGGGGGGACCCAGTACTTC | CASSSPSGTGGTQYF
TRBJ2-2 | TRBV14 | - | - | TGTGCCAGCAGCGGGGCAGTGACCGGGGAGCTGTTTTTT | CASSGAVTGELFF